What follows describes a single TCR beta chain. Its antigen is still unknown. The sample belongs to a study of CD8+ T cells in alopecia areata. Looking at the study overall: Treated patients received oral tofacitinib, 5 to 10 mg twice daily. Study conclusions and caveats: Sequences from scalp samples also cover resident alphabeta T cells of normal skin.

cDNA prepared by RNA extraction and subsequent reverse transcription served as the template for sequencing. The table came from immunoSEQ multiplex PCR; TCRdb's copy has only in-frame clones and leaves some out. The sample contains around 190,000 clones, 64% of which appear only once. Treatment specified: oral pan-JAK inhibitor, 5-10 mg twice daily. Alopecia areata patients provided lesional scalp punch biopsies and peripheral blood, both collected for the study. This receptor was taken from a human donor with alopecia areata. The sequences come from CD4+ T cells sorted from blood, collected between weeks 49 and 50, from a patient treated with tofacitinib.

In DNA, the CDR3 is TGCGCCAGCAGCCTGCTTACGACAACCACCGAAAAACTGTTTTTT. Protein product: CASSLLTTTTEKLFF. This chain connects TRBV4-1 to TRBJ1-4; no definite D call. V was shortened by 4 bases and J by 8 bases, with 17 bases between the two germline ends. Germline CDR1 MGHRA, CDR2 YSYEKL. The CDR3 consists of 15 residues.